Sequencing of this T cell receptor (beta chain) was carried out in a study of OX40 agonist ivuxolimab in advanced cancers. Regarding the complete study: Ivuxolimab was an agonistic, fully human IgG2 monoclonal antibody directed against OX40 (CD134), a costimulatory receptor. The dose-escalation cohort was 82.7% male with a mean age of about 65 years, ranging from roughly 20 to 85. Among the roughly 50 dose-escalation patients, some 20 had hepatocellular carcinoma, 15 melanoma, 9 renal cell carcinoma and 9 head and neck cancer. Intravenous ivuxolimab was administered to patients every 2 weeks at six dose levels: 0.01, 0.1, 0.3, 1.5, 3 and 10 mg/kg. Prior anti-PD-1, anti-PD-L1 or anti-CTLA-4 therapy was permitted, and checkpoint inhibitors had been received by more than 35% of dose-escalation patients. Partial responses occurred in three dose-escalation patients, of whom one had hepatocellular carcinoma and two had cutaneous melanoma. Peripheral TCRbeta sequencing aimed to test whether ivuxolimab altered TCR sequence diversity and caused clonal T-cell expansion. The paper covers the monotherapy dose-escalation part of the phase I ivuxolimab trial, which included N of about 50 patients. Overall results and qualifications from the work: After ivuxolimab, more expanded clones were found on average in CD8+ T cells than in CD4+ T cells. In the 0.1-3.0 mg/kg groups, partial responders had among the lowest normalized peripheral clonal expansion, particularly in CD8+ T cells. Low levels of normalized T-cell clonal expansion were also seen in some patients who did not respond. The antigen specificity of the peripheral T cells that underwent clonal expansion was not determined. At doses from 0.1 to 3.0 mg/kg, clonal expansion was seen in both CD4+ and CD8+ blood T cells between baseline and week 6.

For sequencing of the TCRbeta CDR3 region, genomic DNA was extracted from the sorted cells. The immunoSEQ Assay was used to sequence the TCRbeta CDR3 regions. TCRdb re-hosts the immuneACCESS table, in-frame sequences only. Its copies lack some clones; in the studies checked, an unresolved V gene accounts for under half of them, and the cause for the rest is not known. Here the sample has tens of thousands of clones; 80% occur a single time. In total, the top ten clones hold 4% to 4.5% of the sample. Trimming at the junction amounts to 7 bases on V and 4 bases on J, and the germline ends lie 14 bases apart. The cysteine opens and the phenylalanine closes a CDR3 of 14 amino acids. The entry retains the CDR3 DNA only, 42 bases that are in frame from base 1. The CDR1 and CDR2 encoded by the germline V gene are SNHLY and FYNNEI. In regard to this clone: There is no known antigen for this receptor. No base quality values were provided; no much bigger clone lies one nucleotide off.

Patients with a history of autoimmune disease or receiving systemic immunosuppression were excluded from the trial. Peripheral blood for TCR sequencing was collected from all dose cohorts at baseline, on cycle 4 day 1, and on cycle 7 day 1. Samples were obtained from an open-label, multicenter, first-in-human phase I dose-escalation trial of ivuxolimab. Adults with locally advanced or metastatic melanoma, renal cell carcinoma, hepatocellular carcinoma or head and neck squamous cell carcinoma were enrolled in the trial. Before TCR sequencing, CD4+ and CD8+ T cells were separately sorted from peripheral blood.

The input for sequencing was CD4+ or CD8+ T cells sorted from blood, taken in a trial of the OX40 agonist ivuxolimab. Recombination linked TRBV2 to TRBJ1-5; the D gene assignment is ambiguous. The receptor's source is an adult with an advanced solid tumor such as melanoma, head and neck, liver or kidney cancer. The CDR3 region has the sequence CASTEGLGNQPQHF. The bases are TGTGCCAGCACCGAAGGACTGGGAAATCAGCCCCAGCATTTT.